Given below is one T cell receptor (beta chain) in context. This specimen belongs to a study of CD8 T cells in Susac syndrome. The CDR3 runs to 13 residues. Germline CDR1 is DFQATT and CDR2 is SNEGSKA (reference sequence). V gave up 5 bases and J gave up 3 bases, with 8 bases separating them. Reverse transcription of about 0.5 to 1 ug RNA was carried out with random hexamers. One entry per CDR3 protein results from TCRdb running MiXCR on the immunoSEQ multiplex PCR reads. This table holds some 150,000 distinct CDR3 sequences, 85% to 95% found once. The chain recombines TRBV20-1 with TRBJ1-6; D might be TRBD1 (6 bases). This TCR came from a human donor with Susac syndrome. The sample comprised CD4+ T cells from PBMCs. The CDR3 region has the DNA TGCAGTGCTTCGACAGGCTATAATTCACCCCTCCACTTT. This encodes CSASTGYNSPLHF.